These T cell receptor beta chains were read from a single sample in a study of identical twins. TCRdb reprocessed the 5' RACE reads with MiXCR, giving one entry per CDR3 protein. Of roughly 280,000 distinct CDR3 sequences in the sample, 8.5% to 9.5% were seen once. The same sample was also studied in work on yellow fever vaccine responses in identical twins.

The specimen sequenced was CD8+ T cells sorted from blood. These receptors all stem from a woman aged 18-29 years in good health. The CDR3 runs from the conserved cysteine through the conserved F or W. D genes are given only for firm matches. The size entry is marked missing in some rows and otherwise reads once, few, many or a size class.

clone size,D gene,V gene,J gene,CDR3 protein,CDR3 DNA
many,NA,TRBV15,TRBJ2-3,CATSREVRLGLGGTDTQYF,TGTGCCACCAGCAGAGAAGTCAGGTTGGGATTGGGAGGCACAGATACGCAGTATTTT
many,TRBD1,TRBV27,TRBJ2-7,CASSFQGQLYEQYF,TGTGCCAGCAGTTTTCAGGGACAGCTTTACGAGCAGTACTTC
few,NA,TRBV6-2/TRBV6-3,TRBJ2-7,CASSPDGPRLRGSSF,TGTGCCAGCAGCCCCGACGGTCCCCGACTCAGGGGTTCTAGCTTC
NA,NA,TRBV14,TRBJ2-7,CASSLAPIGYEQYF,TGTGCCAGCAGCCTAGCCCCCATTGGGTACGAGCAGTACTTC
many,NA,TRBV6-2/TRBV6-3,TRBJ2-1,CASSYFPTREDYNEQFF,TGTGCCAGCAGTTACTTCCCTACGAGGGAGGACTACAATGAGCAGTTCTTC
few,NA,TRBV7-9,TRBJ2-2,CASSLGLGTVNTGELFF,TGTGCCAGCAGCTTAGGGTTGGGGACGGTGAACACCGGGGAGCTGTTTTTT
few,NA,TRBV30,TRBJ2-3,CACIKNTQYF,TGTGCCTGCATAAAGAATACGCAGTATTTT
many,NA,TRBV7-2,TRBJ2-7,CASSSQVYSYEQYF,TGTGCCAGCAGCTCGCAGGTATATTCCTACGAGCAGTACTTC
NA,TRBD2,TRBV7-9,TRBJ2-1,CASSPGLAGVWEQFF,TGTGCCAGCAGCCCGGGACTAGCGGGAGTGTGGGAGCAGTTCTTC
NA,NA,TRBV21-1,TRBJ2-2,CASSYKGGLAGAYGTGELFF,TGTGCCAGCAGCTACAAAGGGGGACTAGCGGGAGCTTACGGCACCGGGGAGCTGTTTTTT
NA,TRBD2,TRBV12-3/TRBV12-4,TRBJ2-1,CASSVAGPSYNEQFF,TGTGCCAGCAGTGTAGCGGGGCCCTCCTACAATGAGCAGTTCTTC
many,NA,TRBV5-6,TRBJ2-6,CASSLNYGTGANVLTF,TGTGCCAGCAGCTTGAATTATGGGACTGGGGCCAACGTCCTGACTTTC
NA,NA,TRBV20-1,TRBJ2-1,CSARDGDTPYNEQFF,TGCAGTGCTAGAGACGGGGATACCCCTTACAATGAGCAGTTCTTC
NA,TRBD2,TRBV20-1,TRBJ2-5,CSARDPWTSGKETQYF,TGCAGTGCTAGAGATCCCTGGACTAGCGGGAAGGAGACCCAGTACTTC
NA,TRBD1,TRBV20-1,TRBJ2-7,CSARPTGAYEQYF,TGCAGTGCTAGACCGACAGGGGCCTACGAGCAGTACTTC
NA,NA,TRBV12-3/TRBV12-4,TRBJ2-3,CASSLAEEGLNTDTQYF,TGTGCCAGCAGTTTAGCCGAGGAGGGACTTAATACAGATACGCAGTATTTT
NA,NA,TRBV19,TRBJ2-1,CASSMRAGVREQFF,TGTGCCAGTAGTATGAGGGCCGGGGTTCGAGAGCAGTTCTTC
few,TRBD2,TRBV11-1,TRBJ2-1,CASSSGTSGALGYNEQFF,TGTGCCAGCAGCTCCGGGACTAGCGGGGCCTTAGGGTACAATGAGCAGTTCTTC
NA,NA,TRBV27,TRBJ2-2,CASSSLGGLMNTGELFF,TGTGCCAGCAGTTCCCTTGGGGGCCTCATGAACACCGGGGAGCTGTTTTTT
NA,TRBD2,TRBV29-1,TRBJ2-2,CSVVRAGDNTGELFF,TGCAGCGTGGTTCGGGCGGGGGATAACACCGGGGAGCTGTTTTTT
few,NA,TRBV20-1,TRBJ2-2,CSASRAGGELFF,TGCAGTGCTAGTAGGGCTGGCGGGGAGCTGTTTTTT
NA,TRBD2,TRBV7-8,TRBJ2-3,CASTPGGFQPDTQYF,TGTGCCAGCACTCCGGGGGGGTTCCAGCCAGATACGCAGTATTTT
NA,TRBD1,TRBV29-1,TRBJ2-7,CSVIPGQTISHTYEQYF,TGCAGCGTTATACCGGGACAGACTATTTCCCATACCTACGAGCAGTACTTC
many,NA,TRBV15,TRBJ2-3,CATKIRGLADTQYF,TGTGCCACCAAAATCCGGGGGTTGGCAGATACGCAGTATTTT
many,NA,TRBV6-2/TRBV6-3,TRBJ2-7,CASNRRDSKRGEQYF,TGTGCCAGCAATCGGCGGGACTCCAAACGGGGCGAGCAGTACTTC
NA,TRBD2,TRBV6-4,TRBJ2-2,CASSDFGNSGSTGELFF,TGTGCCAGCAGTGACTTTGGGAATAGCGGGTCCACCGGGGAGCTGTTTTTT
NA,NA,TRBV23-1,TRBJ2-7,CASSRLQYF,TGCGCCAGCAGCCGCTTACAGTACTTC
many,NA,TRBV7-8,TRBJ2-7,CASSPSQMTYEQYF,TGTGCCAGCAGCCCATCACAGATGACCTACGAGCAGTACTTC
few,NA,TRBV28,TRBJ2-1,CASSTGALSYEQFF,TGTGCCAGCAGTACCGGGGCGCTGAGCTATGAGCAGTTCTTC
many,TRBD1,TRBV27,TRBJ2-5,CASSSRTGGETQYF,TGTGCCAGCAGTTCTCGGACAGGGGGGGAGACCCAGTACTTC
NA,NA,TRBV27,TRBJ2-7,CASSLTASSYEQYF,TGTGCCAGCAGTTTAACCGCTAGCTCCTACGAGCAGTACTTC
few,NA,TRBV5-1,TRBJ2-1,CASSLPPQWAGASYNEQFF,TGCGCCAGCAGCTTGCCCCCCCAGTGGGCGGGGGCATCCTACAATGAGCAGTTCTTC
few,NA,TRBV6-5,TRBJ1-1,CASSYSIPLNTEAFF,TGTGCCAGCAGTTACTCGATACCCTTGAACACTGAAGCTTTCTTT
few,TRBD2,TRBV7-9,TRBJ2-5,CASSPWASGGEETQYF,TGTGCCAGCAGCCCATGGGCTAGCGGGGGGGAAGAGACCCAGTACTTC
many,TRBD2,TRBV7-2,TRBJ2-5,CASSMTSGGAETQYF,TGTGCCAGCAGCATGACTAGCGGGGGGGCAGAGACCCAGTACTTC
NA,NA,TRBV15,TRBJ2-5,CATSRQGHNQETQYF,TGTGCCACCAGCCGCCAAGGGCACAACCAAGAGACCCAGTACTTC
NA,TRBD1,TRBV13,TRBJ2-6,CASSETDRGVSGANVLTF,TGTGCCAGCAGCGAGACGGACAGGGGCGTTTCTGGGGCCAACGTCCTGACTTTC
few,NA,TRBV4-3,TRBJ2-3,CASSHCCCSSTDTQYF,TGCGCCAGCAGCCACTGCTGTTGTTCTAGCACAGATACGCAGTATTTT
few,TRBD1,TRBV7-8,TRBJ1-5,CASSEGTVDQPQHF,TGTGCCAGCAGCGAAGGGACAGTCGATCAGCCCCAGCATTTT
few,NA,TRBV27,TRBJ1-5,CASGDEFNQPQHF,TGTGCCAGCGGGGATGAATTCAATCAGCCCCAGCATTTT
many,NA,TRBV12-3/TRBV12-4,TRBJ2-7,CASSFYFYEQYF,TGTGCCAGCAGTTTTTACTTCTACGAGCAGTACTTC
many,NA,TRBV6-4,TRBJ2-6,CASSASGTTGANVLTF,TGTGCCAGCAGTGCCTCGGGGACAACCGGGGCCAACGTCCTGACTTTC
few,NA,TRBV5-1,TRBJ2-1,CASSLAPGAEQFF,TGCGCCAGCAGCTTGGCCCCCGGAGCAGAGCAGTTCTTC
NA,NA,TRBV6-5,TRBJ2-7,CASSLAGETYEQYF,TGTGCCAGCAGTTTGGCAGGGGAAACCTACGAGCAGTACTTC